This T cell receptor beta chain was captured in a study of naive and memory T cell subsets. Findings and caveats of the study: TCR transcript changes with activation or differentiation may affect this RNA method.

Four PCR rounds used nested alpha and beta constant region primers plus the SP2 primer. Reverse transcription of blood and skin TCR RNA was primed at alpha and beta constant regions. Via MiXCR, TCRdb re-called the 5' RACE reads, giving one row per CDR3 protein. This table holds tens of thousands of distinct CDR3 sequences, 16% found once. TCR cDNA received a 3' ligated oligonucleotide that carried a UMI. Whole blood, approximately 2.3 ml, came from adult healthy volunteers. Input was about 1 to 1,100 ng of DNase-treated total RNA without cell sorting. This clonotype was observed many times. Its antigen is unidentified. The CDR3 has 16 amino acids. Trimming left V 5 bases short and J 2 bases short, with 13 bases between. The germline CDR1 and CDR2 sequences are SGHTA and FQGNSA.

V and J are TRBV7-2 and TRBJ2-6, with D perhaps assigned TRBD1 or TRBD2 (6 bases each). This receptor was taken from a female donor in good health. The CDR3 is CASSRRRGAGANVLTF. The CDR3 DNA follows: TGTGCCAGCAGCCGGCGTAGGGGGGCTGGGGCCAACGTCCTGACTTTC.